This T cell receptor (beta chain) was captured in a study of spatial heterogeneity in lung cancer. Germline lookup yields CDR1 SGHDT and CDR2 YYEEEE. This CDR3 has 13 residues. V dropped 5 bases and J dropped 4; count of bases not matched to a gene: 5. On each TCR cDNA molecule, a unique molecular identifier was present. TCRdb re-derived calls from the 5' RACE reads in MiXCR, one entry per CDR3 protein. The sample gives 5,000 to 6,500 distinct CDR3 sequences, under 15% of which show up once; more than 15% is in the top ten. This clonotype was counted ten times or more. The time point denotes: sample taken at primary tumor resection. The input material, whole RNA from tumor, nontumor lung or frozen PBMC, was sequenced unsorted.

The chain links TRBV5-6 to TRBJ1-1; 7 positions match TRBD1. Material: normal lung tissue next to the tumor, obtained at surgery. This sequence originates from a male donor with early-stage non-small cell lung cancer. The CDR3 is CASSRGTATEAFF. The CDR3 DNA reads as TGTGCCAGCAGTCGTGGGACAGCCACTGAAGCTTTCTTT. Full variable domain (missing parts from reference TRBV5-6 and TRBJ1-1): DAGVTQSPTHLIKTRGQQVTLRCSPKSGHDTVSWYQQALGQGPQFIFQYYEEEERQRGNFPDRFSGHQFPNYSSELNVNALLLGDSALYLCASSRGTATEAFFGQGTRLTVV.